These 4 T cell receptor beta chains were all obtained from the same sample, sequenced in a study of blood T cell repertoires in COVID-19. Libraries were prepared by immunoSEQ multiplex PCR; TCRdb keeps only in-frame clonotypes and omits some of them. The sample has fewer than 350,000 clones, more than 75% seen once; the top ten hold 6.5% to 9.5%. Sample: peripheral blood. The receptors were sampled from a woman between 50 and 59 years old who had recovered from COVID-19.

The chain has TRBV6-2 or TRBV6-3 and TRBJ2-1; weak D call: TRBD1 (5 bases). Germline CDR1 reads MNHEY; CDR2 reads SVGEGT. The CDR3 covers 16 residues. The ends were cut back, 5 bases at V and 1 base at J, with 15 bases in the middle. The CDR3 coding sequence is TGTGCCAGCAGTGACCCCAGGGCTGGATCCTACAATGAGCAGTTCTTC. Protein: CASSDPRAGSYNEQFF.

The chain links TRBV24-1 to TRBJ2-3; TRBD2 might be the D (5 bases). Germline CDR1 KGHDR, CDR2 SFDVKD. V was cut by 1 base and J by 8 bases, with 9 bases left in between. The CDR3 totals 13 residues. The CDR3: CATSDLWAGTQYF. CDR3 DNA sequence: TGTGCCACCAGTGATTTATGGGCGGGTACGCAGTATTTT.

This chain joins TRBV5-1 and TRBJ1-2, with no clear D. CDR3 size: 13 residues. V lost 5 bases and J 1 base, leaving 9 bases between the germline ends. Germline loops: CDR1 SGHRS, CDR2 YFSETQ. The CDR3 sequence is CASRRADNYGYTF. The CDR3 bases are TGCGCCAGCAGGAGAGCCGATAACTATGGCTACACCTTC.

This chain joins TRBV29-1 and TRBJ1-5, with TRBD1 identical over 7 bases. J lost 2 bases, V lost 4 bases, and 8 bases had no gene match. Germline-derived CDR1 and CDR2 are SQVTM and ANQGSEA. The CDR3 has 15 amino acids. This CDR3 reads CSVVPTGTGNQPQHF. CDR3 DNA: TGCAGCGTTGTCCCGACAGGGACGGGCAATCAGCCCCAGCATTTT.